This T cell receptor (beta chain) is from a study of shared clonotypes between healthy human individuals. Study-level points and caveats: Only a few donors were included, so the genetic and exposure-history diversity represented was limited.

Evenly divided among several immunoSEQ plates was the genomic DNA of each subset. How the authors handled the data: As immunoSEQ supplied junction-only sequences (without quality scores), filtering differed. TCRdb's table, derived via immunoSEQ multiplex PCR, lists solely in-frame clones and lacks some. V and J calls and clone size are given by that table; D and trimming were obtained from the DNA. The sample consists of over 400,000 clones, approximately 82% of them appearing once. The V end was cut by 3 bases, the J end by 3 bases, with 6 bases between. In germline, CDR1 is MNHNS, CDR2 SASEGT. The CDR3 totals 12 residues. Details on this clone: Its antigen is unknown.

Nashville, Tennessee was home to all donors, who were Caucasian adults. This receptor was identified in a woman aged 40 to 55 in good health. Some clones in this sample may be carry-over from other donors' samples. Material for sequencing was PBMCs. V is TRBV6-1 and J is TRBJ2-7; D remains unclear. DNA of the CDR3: TGTGCCAGCAGTGATGTCGGCTACGAGCAGTACTTC. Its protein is CASSDVGYEQYF.